Below, one T cell receptor (beta chain) is given with its context. No antigen is known for it. Base qualities are not provided; no much larger clone lies one nucleotide away. This specimen's time point label, interpreted: after dendritic cell vaccination, including at tumor progression/relapse. Patients were selected on the basis of adequate residual fresh-frozen tumor tissue and more than two years of available survival data. Molecular status otherwise varied across the glioblastoma patients, but none of them carried an isocitrate dehydrogenase mutation. PBMC were collected before vaccination, two weeks after the third vaccination, and at tumor progression when it occurred. The Qiagen DNeasy Blood extraction Kit was used for extraction of genomic DNA. These data belong to a study of glioma-infiltrating T cells after dendritic cell vaccination (dated by TCRdb to between 2015 and 2016). At the level of the whole study: The cohort included 15 or so glioblastoma patients drawn from Phase I and II dendritic cell vaccination trials, of whom 9 were newly diagnosed and 6 had recurrent disease. Between the early 2000s and the early 2010s, patients were given autologous tumor lysate-pulsed dendritic cell vaccination. The vaccine was prepared from monocyte-derived dendritic cells that were cultured for 6 to 7 days with IL-4 and GM-CSF and then pulsed overnight with autologous tumor lysate. Each patient got three intradermal injections of the dendritic cell vaccine, spaced at biweekly intervals, in the arm below the axilla. In glioblastoma patients vaccinated with dendritic cells, deep sequencing of TCR beta CDR3 regions served to measure the amount of tumor-infiltrating lymphocytes and to compare repertoires between tumor and blood. Survival after dendritic cell vaccination was correlated with TCR sequencing metrics, such as TIL content and the overlap between tumor and blood repertoires.

What the authors observed across the whole study: No direct relationship between TCR clonality and survival was found, suggesting a diverse polyclonal response may matter. The cohort was small and heterogeneous, only a few patients had full blood and tumor sets, and even fewer had initial-recurrent tumor pairs. Higher estimated pretreatment TIL content predicted longer time to progression and overall survival after dendritic cell vaccination. The response model built on TCR overlap across three groups was characterized as speculative, with prospective validation still needed.

Spanning cysteine to phenylalanine, the CDR3 consists of 16 amino acids. The DNA shown is the 48-base CDR3, in frame from base 1. Clipping removes 2 bases from V and 1 base from J, with 7 as the unmatched junction base count. CDR1 and CDR2 (MNHEY, SVGAGI) derive from the germline V gene. Using the immunoSEQ assay, TCRB CDR3 regions were amplified from 1.5 to 2 micrograms of genomic DNA, or from all available DNA when less than that was on hand. The multiplex PCR relied on 60 forward primers for TCR V beta segments and 13 reverse primers for J beta segments. To estimate reads per starting template, synthetic control templates were spiked into each sample at limiting dilution. The Illumina HiSeq System generated sequencing reads of 87 bp. The source study handled its data this way. PCR and sequencing errors were removed by a nearest neighbor algorithm that merged closely related sequences. TCR overlap was measured as the percentage of unique tumor TCR beta sequences also present in the same patient's peripheral blood. This immuneACCESS table, as held by TCRdb, lists in-frame sequences with V and J called but not all clones. Of the missing ones, under half trace to an unresolved V gene in checked studies; the others have no known cause. V and J calls plus clone size are reproduced from that table; the DNA served to infer D and trimming. The sample table records roughly 85,000 clones; 85% of these occur just once. Jointly, the top ten make up 8.5% of the sample.

The origin of this receptor is a human donor with glioblastoma. This sequence uses TRBV6-5 and TRBJ1-2; TRBD1 agrees with 7 junctional bases. The specimen comprised blood, sampled after dendritic cell vaccination. The sequence in DNA is TGTGCCAGCAGTTACATCGGGGACAGCTTTAACTATGGCTACACCTTC. Its coded protein is CASSYIGDSFNYGYTF.